The rows below give T cell receptor beta chains drawn from one sample of a study of blood T cell repertoires in COVID-19. The repertoire was sequenced with immunoSEQ multiplex PCR; TCRdb's copy has only in-frame clones and lacks some. This sample has some 390,000 clones; 70% to 90% occur once, and the top ten carry around 1.5%. Input material: peripheral blood. The source of these receptors is a woman aged 40 to 50 with COVID-19, enrolled during active disease. CDR3s include the opening cysteine and the closing phenylalanine or tryptophan.

TRBJ1-1 | TRBV7-8 | CASSFEGGTEAFF
TRBJ2-3 | TRBV15 | CATSRTTQGTDTQYF
TRBJ2-1 | TRBV18 | CASSRKGQPFNEQFF
TRBJ1-6 | TRBV4-2 | CASSLKGGPLHF
TRBJ1-2 | TRBV25-1 | CASSDSRPPNYGYTF
TRBJ1-1 | TRBV28 | CASPSGNTEAFF
TRBJ1-6 | TRBV6-5 | CASSYDRASPLHF
TRBJ2-3 | TRBV29-1 | CSVEESGTDTQYF
TRBJ1-4 | TRBV5-1 | CASSPGDRPNEKLFF
TRBJ1-6 | TRBV5-4 | CASSQRGQGDSPLHF
TRBJ1-2 | TRBV7-6 | CASSLAPGGNYGYTF
TRBJ1-1 | TRBV7-2 | CASSAQGTEAFF
TRBJ1-2 | TRBV14 | CASSAQGLDNYGYTF
TRBJ1-6 | TRBV28 | CASSAGDREDSPLHF
TRBJ1-2 | TRBV28 | CASKEPRKYGYTF
TRBJ1-6 | TRBV7-2 | CASSPGSSHSPLHF
TRBJ1-2 | TRBV5-4 | CASSLAKGASRGYTF
TRBJ2-2 | TRBV2 | CASSAPRGGLSNTGELFF
TRBJ2-3 | TRBV5-1 | CASSWTSGGTDTQYF
TRBJ2-5 | TRBV10-3 | CAISEDRDVETQYF
TRBJ2-7 | TRBV7-2 | CASSLGSGVTSYEQYF
TRBJ2-1 | TRBV6-4 | CASSEREGYNEQFF
TRBJ2-3 | TRBV28 | CASSSNGVAGVTDTQYF
TRBJ1-1 | TRBV5-4 | CASSARQGVSEAFF
TRBJ1-6 | TRBV5-8 | CASSLVEGFAPTYNSPLHF
TRBJ1-6 | TRBV5-1 | CASSAGQGRYNSPLHF
TRBJ1-1 | TRBV24-1 | CATSDSRPSGASEAFF
TRBJ2-7 | TRBV30 | CAWRLSGRSYEQYF
TRBJ1-6 | TRBV27 | CASSLGTGGGNSPLHF
TRBJ1-1 | TRBV7-2 | CASSLAGGNTEAFF
TRBJ1-4 | TRBV25-1 | CASSDPRTPQRKKLFF
TRBJ1-2 | TRBV10-3 | CAITSDRDNYGYTF
TRBJ1-5 | TRBV15 | CATSRDGGGLWPQHF
TRBJ1-3 | TRBV7-2 | CASSPRRESYSGNTIYF
TRBJ2-2 | TRBV7-9 | CASSTPWLKTSGGWDTGELFF
TRBJ1-2 | TRBV18 | CASSPGTPRKGYGYTF
TRBJ2-7 | TRBV6-6 | CASSGRDESSYEQYF
TRBJ1-1 | TRBV5-1 | CASSVDSNTEAFF
TRBJ1-5 | TRBV29-1 | CSVTGNLGQPQHF
TRBJ2-7 | TRBV6-6 | CASSLTGTGSYEQYF
TRBJ2-3 | TRBV9 | CASSVGTSGRGGGTQYF
TRBJ2-3 | TRBV5-4 | CASSFSTRETTDTQYF
TRBJ1-5 | TRBV5-8 | CASSLDRGLQPQHF
TRBJ2-2 | TRBV30 | CAWSSGLAGRTGELFF
TRBJ1-4 | TRBV7-9 | CATKPGHKEEKLFF
TRBJ2-1 | TRBV19 | CASSIRGDNEQFF
TRBJ2-1 | TRBV25-1 | CASAKTGGLYNEQFF